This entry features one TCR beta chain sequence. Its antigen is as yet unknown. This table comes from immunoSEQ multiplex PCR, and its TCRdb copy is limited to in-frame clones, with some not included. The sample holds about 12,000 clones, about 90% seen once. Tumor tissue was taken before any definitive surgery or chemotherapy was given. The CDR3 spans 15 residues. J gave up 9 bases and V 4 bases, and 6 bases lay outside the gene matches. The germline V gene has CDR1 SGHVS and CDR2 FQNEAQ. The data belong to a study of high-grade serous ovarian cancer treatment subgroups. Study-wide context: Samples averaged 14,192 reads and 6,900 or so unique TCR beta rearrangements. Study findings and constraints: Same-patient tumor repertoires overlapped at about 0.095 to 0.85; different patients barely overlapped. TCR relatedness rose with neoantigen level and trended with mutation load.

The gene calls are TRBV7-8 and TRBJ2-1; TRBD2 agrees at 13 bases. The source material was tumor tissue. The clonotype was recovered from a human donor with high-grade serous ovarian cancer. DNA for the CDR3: TGTGCCAGCAGCTCCTTACTAGCGGGGGGGCCTGAGCAGTTCTTC. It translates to CASSSLLAGGPEQFF.